These T cell receptor beta chains were read from a single sample in a study of beta chain features in type 1 diabetes. Assay used: immunoSEQ multiplex PCR; TCRdb lists only in-frame clones, some missing. Seen here are around 450,000 clones, about an eighth observed once, and the top ten hold around 0.05%. The material sequenced was naive CD4+ T cells from blood. The receptors originated from a woman younger than 35 in good health. Both conserved end residues are part of each CDR3. A D gene is named only where the DNA matches it firmly. A clone size is listed for some rows: how often the clone was seen (once, few, many), or a class if it is expanded.

d_gene: .
abundance: few
j_gene: TRBJ2-7
v_gene: TRBV5-1
CDR3aa: CASSLDSLYEQYF
CDR3nt: TGCGCCAGCAGCTTGGACAGCCTCTACGAGCAGTACTTC

d_gene: .
abundance: few
j_gene: TRBJ2-7
v_gene: TRBV6-5
CDR3aa: CASSSVAAVYF
CDR3nt: TGTGCCAGCAGTAGTGTGGCGGCTGTGTACTTC

d_gene: .
abundance: few
j_gene: TRBJ2-5
v_gene: TRBV29-1
CDR3aa: CSVTSQETQYF
CDR3nt: TGCAGCGTTACCAGTCAAGAGACCCAGTACTTC

d_gene: .
abundance: .
j_gene: TRBJ2-5
v_gene: TRBV5-1
CDR3aa: CASSFGVGETQYF
CDR3nt: TGCGCCAGCAGCTTTGGGGTCGGGGAGACCCAGTACTTC

d_gene: .
abundance: .
j_gene: TRBJ2-2
v_gene: TRBV5-8
CDR3aa: CASSSFAGRAGTGELFF
CDR3nt: TGTGCCAGCAGCTCCTTTGCCGGCAGGGCGGGCACCGGGGAGCTGTTTTTT

d_gene: .
abundance: .
j_gene: TRBJ1-2
v_gene: TRBV6-6
CDR3aa: CASSPAGFGYTF
CDR3nt: TGTGCCAGCTCCCCAGCAGGGTTTGGCTACACCTTC

d_gene: .
abundance: .
j_gene: TRBJ1-2
v_gene: TRBV25-1
CDR3aa: CASSEYNAPGYTF
CDR3nt: TGTGCCAGCAGTGAATACAATGCCCCTGGCTACACCTTC

d_gene: .
abundance: .
j_gene: TRBJ2-7
v_gene: TRBV6-6
CDR3aa: CASSYRPDSNYEQYF
CDR3nt: TGTGCCAGCAGTTACCGACCGGACAGCAACTACGAGCAGTACTTC

d_gene: .
abundance: .
j_gene: TRBJ2-7
v_gene: TRBV7-9
CDR3aa: CASGPAQKYEQYF
CDR3nt: TGTGCCAGCGGCCCGGCACAGAAATACGAGCAGTACTTC

d_gene: .
abundance: .
j_gene: TRBJ1-1
v_gene: TRBV6-6
CDR3aa: CATDSGRNTEAFF
CDR3nt: TGTGCCACCGACTCAGGGAGGAACACTGAAGCTTTCTTT

d_gene: TRBD2
abundance: .
j_gene: TRBJ2-1
v_gene: TRBV5-1
CDR3aa: CASSGGRADPSYNEQFF
CDR3nt: TGCGCCAGCAGCGGCGGGAGGGCTGATCCCTCGTACAATGAGCAGTTCTTC

d_gene: .
abundance: few
j_gene: TRBJ1-1
v_gene: TRBV29-1
CDR3aa: CSSLRITEAFF
CDR3nt: TGCAGCTCTCTCAGGATCACTGAAGCTTTCTTT

d_gene: .
abundance: .
j_gene: TRBJ1-1
v_gene: TRBV13
CDR3aa: CASSYYGSPEAFF
CDR3nt: TGTGCCAGCAGCTATTATGGGTCCCCTGAAGCTTTCTTT

d_gene: .
abundance: few
j_gene: TRBJ1-2
v_gene: TRBV6-5
CDR3aa: CASSPDRIYGYTF
CDR3nt: TGTGCCAGCAGTCCCGACCGGATCTATGGCTACACCTTC

d_gene: TRBD1
abundance: few
j_gene: TRBJ2-2
v_gene: TRBV28
CDR3aa: CASRVDQGAAGELFF
CDR3nt: TGTGCCAGCAGAGTGGATCAGGGGGCGGCCGGGGAGCTGTTTTTT

d_gene: .
abundance: few
j_gene: TRBJ1-4
v_gene: TRBV5-5
CDR3aa: CASSLGPNEKLFF
CDR3nt: TGTGCCAGCAGCTTGGGTCCTAATGAAAAACTGTTTTTT

d_gene: .
abundance: .
j_gene: TRBJ2-7
v_gene: TRBV27
CDR3aa: CASSLFRDYEQYF
CDR3nt: TGTGCCAGCAGTTTATTTCGGGACTACGAGCAGTACTTC

d_gene: TRBD1
abundance: .
j_gene: TRBJ2-6
v_gene: TRBV15
CDR3aa: CATSRARGSGANVLTF
CDR3nt: TGTGCCACCAGCAGAGCCAGGGGGTCTGGGGCCAACGTCCTGACTTTC

d_gene: .
abundance: .
j_gene: TRBJ1-4
v_gene: TRBV28
CDR3aa: CASSLYGEKLFF
CDR3nt: TGTGCCAGCAGTTTATATGGTGAAAAACTGTTTTTT

d_gene: TRBD1
abundance: .
j_gene: TRBJ2-5
v_gene: TRBV19
CDR3aa: CASSTRQGETQYF
CDR3nt: TGTGCCAGTAGTACGCGACAGGGGGAGACCCAGTACTTC

d_gene: TRBD1
abundance: .
j_gene: TRBJ2-4
v_gene: TRBV4-3
CDR3aa: CASSQVKGATEFDIQYF
CDR3nt: TGCGCCAGCAGCCAAGTCAAGGGGGCCACGGAGTTTGACATTCAGTACTTC

d_gene: TRBD1
abundance: .
j_gene: TRBJ1-2
v_gene: TRBV29-1
CDR3aa: CSVADRVNYGYTF
CDR3nt: TGCAGCGTCGCCGACAGGGTAAACTATGGCTACACCTTC

d_gene: .
abundance: few
j_gene: TRBJ2-7
v_gene: TRBV7-9
CDR3aa: CASSLGGQGDEQYF
CDR3nt: TGTGCCAGCAGCTTAGGTGGGCAGGGCGACGAGCAGTACTTC

d_gene: .
abundance: few
j_gene: TRBJ1-5
v_gene: TRBV13
CDR3aa: CASSLGLKGPNDRPQHF
CDR3nt: TGTGCCAGCAGCTTGGGTTTGAAGGGACCCAACGACCGGCCCCAGCATTTT

d_gene: .
abundance: few
j_gene: TRBJ1-1
v_gene: TRBV5-4
CDR3aa: CASIMLGGNTEAFF
CDR3nt: TGTGCCAGCATCATGCTCGGCGGTAACACTGAAGCTTTCTTT

d_gene: .
abundance: few
j_gene: TRBJ2-1
v_gene: TRBV7-9
CDR3aa: CASSRGTGSSYNEQFF
CDR3nt: TGTGCCAGCAGCCGCGGGACGGGTAGCTCCTACAATGAGCAGTTCTTC

d_gene: .
abundance: few
j_gene: TRBJ1-3
v_gene: TRBV21-1
CDR3aa: CASSKDVAKPTGNTIYF
CDR3nt: TGTGCCAGCAGCAAAGATGTGGCGAAACCAACTGGAAACACCATATATTTT

d_gene: TRBD1
abundance: .
j_gene: TRBJ2-5
v_gene: TRBV11-2
CDR3aa: CASSLTRGQETQYF
CDR3nt: TGTGCCAGCAGCTTAACCAGGGGGCAAGAGACCCAGTACTTC

d_gene: .
abundance: .
j_gene: TRBJ1-1
v_gene: TRBV4-1
CDR3aa: CASSQDRGTEAFF
CDR3nt: TGCGCCAGCAGCCAAGATCGGGGGACTGAAGCTTTCTTT

d_gene: .
abundance: .
j_gene: TRBJ2-5
v_gene: TRBV19
CDR3aa: CASSTRGETQYF
CDR3nt: TGTGCCAGTAGTACCCGGGGAGAGACCCAGTACTTC

d_gene: .
abundance: few
j_gene: TRBJ1-5
v_gene: TRBV19
CDR3aa: CASSISGGQPQHF
CDR3nt: TGTGCCAGTAGTATCTCGGGAGGGCAGCCCCAGCATTTT

d_gene: .
abundance: .
j_gene: TRBJ2-2
v_gene: TRBV2
CDR3aa: CASRQTGTNTGELFF
CDR3nt: TGTGCCAGCAGACAAACCGGGACGAACACCGGGGAGCTGTTTTTT

d_gene: TRBD1
abundance: few
j_gene: TRBJ2-1
v_gene: TRBV9
CDR3aa: CASSATGTGNEQFF
CDR3nt: TGTGCCAGCAGTGCGACAGGGACGGGCAATGAGCAGTTCTTC

d_gene: TRBD1
abundance: few
j_gene: TRBJ1-4
v_gene: TRBV25-1
CDR3aa: CASSRPGQGREKLFF
CDR3nt: TGTGCCAGCAGTAGACCGGGACAGGGTCGTGAAAAACTGTTTTTT

d_gene: TRBD1
abundance: .
j_gene: TRBJ1-1
v_gene: TRBV14
CDR3aa: CASSRRGSMNTEAFF
CDR3nt: TGTGCCAGCAGCCGCAGGGGGAGCATGAACACTGAAGCTTTCTTT

d_gene: .
abundance: few
j_gene: TRBJ2-3
v_gene: TRBV9
CDR3aa: CASSVSRDTQYF
CDR3nt: TGTGCCAGCAGCGTCAGTAGAGATACGCAGTATTTT

d_gene: .
abundance: .
j_gene: TRBJ1-1
v_gene: TRBV6-6
CDR3aa: CASSYGVVNTEAFF
CDR3nt: TGTGCCAGCAGTTACGGGGTAGTGAACACTGAAGCTTTCTTT

d_gene: .
abundance: .
j_gene: TRBJ1-1
v_gene: TRBV5-1
CDR3aa: CASSSQGGTEAFF
CDR3nt: TGCGCCAGCAGCTCGCAGGGAGGCACTGAAGCTTTCTTT

d_gene: .
abundance: .
j_gene: TRBJ1-1
v_gene: TRBV6-5
CDR3aa: CASSRESMNTEAFF
CDR3nt: TGTGCCAGCAGCAGGGAATCTATGAACACTGAAGCTTTCTTT

d_gene: TRBD1
abundance: .
j_gene: TRBJ2-1
v_gene: TRBV7-2
CDR3aa: CASSPWTGGEQFF
CDR3nt: TGTGCCAGCAGCCCCTGGACAGGGGGTGAGCAGTTCTTC

d_gene: .
abundance: .
j_gene: TRBJ2-3
v_gene: TRBV9
CDR3aa: CASSVVETDTQYF
CDR3nt: TGTGCCAGCAGCGTAGTCGAGACAGATACGCAGTATTTT

d_gene: .
abundance: few
j_gene: TRBJ1-5
v_gene: TRBV9
CDR3aa: CASSVARWGYKPQHF
CDR3nt: TGTGCCAGCAGCGTAGCTCGATGGGGCTATAAGCCCCAGCATTTT